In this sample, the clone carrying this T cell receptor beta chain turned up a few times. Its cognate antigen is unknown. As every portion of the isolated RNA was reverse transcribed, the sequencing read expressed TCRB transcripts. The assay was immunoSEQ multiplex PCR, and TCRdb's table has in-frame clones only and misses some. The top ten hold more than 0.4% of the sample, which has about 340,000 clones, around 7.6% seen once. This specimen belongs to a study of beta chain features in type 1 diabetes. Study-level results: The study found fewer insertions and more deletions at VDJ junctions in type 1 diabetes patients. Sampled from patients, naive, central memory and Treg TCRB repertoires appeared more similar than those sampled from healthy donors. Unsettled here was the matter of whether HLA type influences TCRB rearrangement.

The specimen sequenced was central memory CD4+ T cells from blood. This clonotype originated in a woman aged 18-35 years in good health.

The CDR3 coding sequence is TGTGCCAGCAGTTATCGGATAGCGGAGGGAACAGATACGCAGTATTTT. Its translation: CASSYRIAEGTDTQYF. The chain combines TRBV7-9 with TRBJ2-3, with a possible D match to TRBD2 (6 bases). CDR1 and CDR2 (germline): SEHNR, FQNEAQ (reference sequence). The CDR3 consists of 16 residues. Trimming removed 6 bases at V and 3 bases at J, with 19 bases between.